This is a list of T cell receptor beta chains from one sample in a study of immune heterogeneity within non-small cell lung tumors. TCRdb redid the calling of the multiplex PCR reads with MiXCR, one entry per CDR3 protein. The repertoire holds 10,000 to 15,000 distinct CDR3 sequences, with around a quarter as singletons. Input material: lung tumor tissue. These receptors were taken from a man aged 45-60 years with non-small cell lung cancer. Both conserved end residues are part of each CDR3. The D gene is left open where the match is weak. The size entry is marked missing in some rows and otherwise reads once, few, many or a size class.

J gene	V gene	D gene	clone size	CDR3 protein	CDR3 DNA
TRBJ2-7	TRBV27	TRBD1	medium-sized	CASAGQGFYEQYF	TGTGCCAGCGCGGGACAGGGGTTTTACGAGCAGTACTTC
TRBJ1-1	TRBV29-1	TRBD1	few	CSVKTGTGGTEAFF	TGCAGCGTGAAAACCGGGACAGGGGGCACTGAAGCTTTCTTT
TRBJ2-1	TRBV18	TRBD1	many	CASRVTGAANEQFF	TGTGCCAGCCGAGTGACAGGGGCCGCGAATGAGCAGTTCTTC
TRBJ2-3	TRBV9	TRBD2	few	CASSEGPGLAADTQYF	TGTGCCAGCAGCGAGGGACCGGGACTAGCAGCAGATACGCAGTATTTT
TRBJ1-4	TRBV4-1	.	.	CASKYRGGVNEKLFF	TGCGCCAGCAAGTATCGCGGAGGGGTTAATGAAAAACTGTTTTTT
TRBJ1-2	TRBV6-1	TRBD1	many	CASSRTGTGAEGYTF	TGTGCCAGCAGCCGGACTGGGACAGGGGCGGAGGGCTACACCTTC
TRBJ2-1	TRBV18	.	.	CASSPGRASMDEQFF	TGTGCCAGCTCACCAGGTAGGGCTAGCATGGATGAGCAGTTCTTC
TRBJ2-1	TRBV25-1	.	many	CASSDELDNEQFF	TGTGCCAGCAGTGACGAGTTGGACAATGAGCAGTTCTTC
TRBJ1-2	TRBV7-8	.	many	CASSLGTGIDDYTF	TGTGCCAGCAGCTTAGGAACAGGGATTGACGACTACACCTTC
TRBJ2-7	TRBV14	TRBD2	many	CASSPQVGGRAGGVYEQYF	TGTGCCAGCAGCCCACAAGTCGGGGGACGAGCGGGAGGGGTCTACGAGCAGTACTTC
TRBJ2-1	TRBV3-1	.	.	CASSQAETSGSYNEQFF	TGTGCCAGCAGCCAAGCAGAAACTAGTGGCTCCTACAATGAGCAGTTCTTC
TRBJ2-1	TRBV6-1	.	many	CASSSPGTEQFF	TGTGCCAGCAGCTCCCCAGGCACTGAGCAGTTCTTC
TRBJ2-2	TRBV28	TRBD1	many	CASRRDRGENTGELFF	TGTGCCAGCAGACGCGACAGGGGAGAGAACACCGGGGAGCTGTTTTTT
TRBJ1-5	TRBV19	TRBD1	many	CASSFDRGAVGNQPQHF	TGTGCCAGTAGTTTTGACAGGGGGGCTGTCGGCAATCAGCCCCAGCATTTT
TRBJ2-3	TRBV7-3	.	few	CASSPSPGDGTDTQYF	TGTGCCAGCAGCCCGTCCCCGGGGGACGGCACAGATACGCAGTATTTT
TRBJ1-6	TRBV20-1	TRBD1	many	CSARARGLSPLHF	TGCAGTGCAAGAGCCAGGGGGCTTTCACCCCTCCACTTT
TRBJ2-7	TRBV5-5	TRBD1	medium-sized	CASTKSGTGTYEQYF	TGTGCCAGCACCAAGAGCGGGACAGGGACCTACGAGCAGTACTTC
TRBJ2-1	TRBV4-1	TRBD2	few	CASSGGLAGVRSYNEQFF	TGCGCCAGCAGCGGCGGACTAGCGGGAGTCCGCTCCTACAATGAGCAGTTCTTC
TRBJ2-7	TRBV20-1	TRBD1	many	CSARDPGTGGYEQYF	TGCAGTGCTAGAGATCCGGGGACAGGGGGGTACGAGCAGTACTTC
TRBJ2-1	TRBV10-3	.	.	CAISESVGAYNEQFF	TGTGCCATCAGTGAGTCGGTAGGTGCCTACAATGAGCAGTTCTTC
TRBJ1-1	TRBV5-1	.	many	CASSPGTGAFF	TGCGCCAGCAGTCCCGGGACGGGGGCTTTCTTT
TRBJ2-1	TRBV6-5	TRBD1	many	CASSYGRQGREQFF	TGTGCCAGCAGTTACGGAAGACAGGGCCGGGAGCAGTTCTTC
TRBJ1-4	TRBV5-1	.	many	CASSLDTNEKLFF	TGCGCCAGCAGTTTGGACACTAATGAAAAACTGTTTTTT
TRBJ2-7	TRBV30	TRBD1	many	CAWRGTGGWGEQYF	TGTGCCTGGAGGGGGACAGGGGGCTGGGGCGAGCAGTACTTC
TRBJ2-1	TRBV4-2	TRBD2	medium-sized	CASSQGLAGGDNEQFF	TGTGCCAGCAGCCAAGGACTAGCGGGGGGAGACAATGAGCAGTTCTTC
TRBJ1-1	TRBV30	TRBD1	.	CAWSTGGTEAFF	TGTGCCTGGAGTACAGGGGGCACTGAAGCTTTCTTT
TRBJ2-2	TRBV10-3	.	many	CAISPDRGTGELFF	TGTGCCATCAGTCCGGACAGAGGAACCGGGGAGCTGTTTTTT
TRBJ2-7	TRBV7-3	TRBD1	many	CASSQTGGFIYEQYF	TGTGCCAGCAGCCAGACAGGGGGCTTTATCTACGAGCAGTACTTC
TRBJ2-3	TRBV24-1	TRBD2	.	CATSDRTSGSRARDTQYF	TGTGCCACCAGTGACCGGACTAGCGGGAGCCGGGCACGAGATACGCAGTATTTT
TRBJ2-5	TRBV11-2	.	many	CASSPSGSKETQYF	TGTGCCAGCAGCCCATCCGGGTCTAAAGAGACCCAGTACTTC
TRBJ2-2	TRBV7-9	TRBD1	many	CASSLDDRALFF	TGTGCCAGCAGCTTAGACGACAGGGCCCTGTTTTTT
TRBJ1-2	TRBV28	TRBD1	medium-sized	CASSQDRVDGYTF	TGTGCCAGCAGCCAAGACAGGGTCGATGGCTACACCTTC
TRBJ1-1	TRBV5-1	.	many	CASSEAGNTEAFF	TGCGCCAGCAGCGAGGCGGGGAACACTGAAGCTTTCTTT
TRBJ2-7	TRBV27	.	.	CSSTFGEAHEQYF	TGTTCCAGCACTTTCGGTGAGGCCCACGAGCAGTACTTC
TRBJ2-6	TRBV15	TRBD1	.	CATSIGGAGTGANVLTF	TGTGCCACCAGCATAGGGGGCGCTGGAACTGGGGCCAACGTCCTGACTTTC
TRBJ1-4	TRBV7-9	.	many	CASSSIANNEKLFF	TGTGCCAGCAGCTCGATCGCTAATAATGAAAAACTGTTTTTT
TRBJ1-1	TRBV3-1	.	many	CASSQDAGLRNTEAFF	TGTGCCAGCAGCCAAGATGCAGGGTTAAGGAACACTGAAGCTTTCTTT